The T cell receptor beta chain described here comes from a study of T cells in Graves' hyperthyroidism and ophthalmopathy. CDR1 is MNHEY, CDR2 SMNVEV, per germline (reference sequence). The CDR3 loop spans 16 amino acids. The V gene end was trimmed by 5 bases and the J gene end by 4 bases; junction bases not matched to a gene: 9. Authors of the study amplified TCR beta CDR3 regions from RNA transcripts. First-round RT-PCR with HTBI primers amplified the TCR CDR3 region. From the multiplex PCR reads, TCRdb called clonotypes with MiXCR, one entry per CDR3 protein. The table records fewer than 650,000 distinct CDR3 sequences, roughly 15% of them present only once.

Specimen: blood. The rearrangement links TRBV27 to TRBJ2-5; 11 bases line up with TRBD1. This sequence originates from a woman aged 40 to 50 with Graves' hyperthyroidism. In nucleotides, the CDR3 is TGTGCCAGCAGTACGAACGGACAGGGGGCCAGAGAGACCCAGTACTTC. This gives the protein CASSTNGQGARETQYF.